This T cell receptor (beta chain) was sequenced during a study of shared clonotypes between healthy human individuals. V lost 4 bases to trimming and J lost 2 bases; unmatched junction nucleotides: 2. Germline CDR1 and CDR2: MGHRA and YSYEKL. The CDR3 has 13 residues. Splitting of each subset's genomic DNA was done evenly across several immunoSEQ plates. The data were produced by immunoSEQ multiplex PCR, yet TCRdb's version contains in-frame clones alone and is incomplete. Among about 470,000 clones listed, 70% to 80% were seen once. This clonotype originated in a woman aged 40-49 years in good health. Some clones in this sample may be carry-over from other donors' samples. The V and J genes are TRBV4-1 and TRBJ2-7; 7 bases are shared with TRBD2. The specimen was PBMCs. The CDR3 DNA sequence: TGCGCCAGCAGCCTCGCGGGAGCCTACGAGCAGTACTTC. Translating gives CASSLAGAYEQYF.